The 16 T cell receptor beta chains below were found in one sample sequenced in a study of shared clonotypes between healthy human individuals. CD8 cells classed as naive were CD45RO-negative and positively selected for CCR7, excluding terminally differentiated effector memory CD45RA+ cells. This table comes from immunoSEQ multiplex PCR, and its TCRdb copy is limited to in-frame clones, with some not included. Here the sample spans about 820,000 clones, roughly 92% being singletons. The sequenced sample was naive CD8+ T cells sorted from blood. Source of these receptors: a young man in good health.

The CDR3 coding sequence is TGTGCCAGCAGCACCAGGACAGGGTTGAACACCGGGGAGCTGTTTTTT. It translates to CASSTRTGLNTGELFF. The chain links TRBV11-2 to TRBJ2-2, with 8 bases that match TRBD1. This CDR3 is 16 amino acids long. The ends lost 5 bases at V and 1 base at J; junction bases unmatched: 6. The germline V gene has CDR1 SGHAT and CDR2 FQNNGV.

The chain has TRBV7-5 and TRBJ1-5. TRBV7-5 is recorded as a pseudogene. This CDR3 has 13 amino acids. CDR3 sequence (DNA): TGTGTCAGAAGCGAACAAACTCGTCAGCCCCAGCATTTT. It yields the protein CVRSEQTRQPQHF.

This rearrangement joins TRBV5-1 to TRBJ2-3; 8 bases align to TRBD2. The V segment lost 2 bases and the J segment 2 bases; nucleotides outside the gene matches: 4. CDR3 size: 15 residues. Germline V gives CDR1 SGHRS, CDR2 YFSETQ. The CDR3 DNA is TGCGCCAGCAGCTTCCGGCGGGGGGACACAGATACGCAGTATTTT. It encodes CASSFRRGDTDTQYF.

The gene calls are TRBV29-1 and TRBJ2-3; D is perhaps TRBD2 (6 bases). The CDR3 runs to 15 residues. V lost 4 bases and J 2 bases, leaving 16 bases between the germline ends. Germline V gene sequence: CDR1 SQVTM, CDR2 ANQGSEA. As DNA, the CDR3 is TGCAGCGTTGCTTTGCTAGGCGGGGCCACAGATACGCAGTATTTT. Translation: CSVALLGGATDTQYF.

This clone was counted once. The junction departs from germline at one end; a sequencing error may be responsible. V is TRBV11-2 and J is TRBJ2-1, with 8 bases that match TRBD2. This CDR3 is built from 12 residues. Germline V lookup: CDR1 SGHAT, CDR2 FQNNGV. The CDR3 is CASSGVGLGLIF. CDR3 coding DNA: TGTGCCAGCAGCGGGGTGGGACTAGGTCTAATCTTC.

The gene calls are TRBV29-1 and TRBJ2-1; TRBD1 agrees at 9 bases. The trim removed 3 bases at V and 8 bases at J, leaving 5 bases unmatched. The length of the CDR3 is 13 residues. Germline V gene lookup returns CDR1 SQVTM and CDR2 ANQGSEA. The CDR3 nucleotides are TGCAGCGTTGACCCAACAGGGGGCGATGAGCAGTTCTTC. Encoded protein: CSVDPTGGDEQFF.

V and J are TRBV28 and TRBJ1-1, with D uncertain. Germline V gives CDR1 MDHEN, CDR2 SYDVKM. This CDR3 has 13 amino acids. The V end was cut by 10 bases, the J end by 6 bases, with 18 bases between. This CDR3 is CAISIGYGAEAFF. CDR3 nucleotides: TGTGCCATTAGCATAGGGTACGGGGCTGAAGCTTTCTTT.

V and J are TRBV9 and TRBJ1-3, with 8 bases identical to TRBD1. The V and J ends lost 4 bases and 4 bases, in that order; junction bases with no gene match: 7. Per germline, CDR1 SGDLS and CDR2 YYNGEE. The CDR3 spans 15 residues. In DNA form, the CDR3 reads TGTGCCAGCAGCCCAGGACAGGGTACAGGAAACACCATATATTTT. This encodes CASSPGQGTGNTIYF.

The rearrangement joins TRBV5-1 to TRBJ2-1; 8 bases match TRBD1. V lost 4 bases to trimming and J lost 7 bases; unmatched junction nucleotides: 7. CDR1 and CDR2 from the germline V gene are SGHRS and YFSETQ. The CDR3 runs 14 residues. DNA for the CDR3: TGCGCCAGCAGCCCGGACAGGGTGGATAATGAGCAGTTCTTC. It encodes CASSPDRVDNEQFF.

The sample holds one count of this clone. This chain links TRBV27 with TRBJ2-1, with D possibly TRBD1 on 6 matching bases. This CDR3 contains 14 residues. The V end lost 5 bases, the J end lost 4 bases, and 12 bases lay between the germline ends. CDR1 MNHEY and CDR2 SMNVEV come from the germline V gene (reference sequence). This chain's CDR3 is CASSPTDRYNEQFF. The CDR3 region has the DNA TGTGCCAGCAGTCCAACAGACAGGTACAATGAGCAGTTCTTC.

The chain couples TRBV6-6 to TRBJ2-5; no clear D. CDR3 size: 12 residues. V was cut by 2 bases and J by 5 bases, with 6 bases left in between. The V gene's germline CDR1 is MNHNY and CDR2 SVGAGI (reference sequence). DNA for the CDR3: TGTGCCAGCAGTTACCCCCGGGAGACCCAGTACTTC. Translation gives CASSYPRETQYF.

CDR3 DNA: TGTGCCACATCACAGGGCCCCACTGAAGCTTTCTTT. Translating gives CATSQGPTEAFF. The gene calls are TRBV27 and TRBJ1-1; D is possibly TRBD1 (6 bases). V lost 10 bases, J lost 4 bases, and 13 bases lay in between. The CDR3 totals 12 residues. CDR1 and CDR2 (germline): MNHEY, SMNVEV (reference sequence).

The CDR3 is CATWDILVDEQYF. DNA of the CDR3: TGTGCCACCTGGGACATACTGGTTGACGAGCAGTACTTC. This rearrangement joins TRBV27 to TRBJ2-7, with D perhaps TRBD1 (6 bases). There are 13 residues in the CDR3. Germline loops: CDR1 MNHEY, CDR2 SMNVEV (reference sequence). Trimming removed 10 bases from V and 5 bases from J, with 18 bases in between.

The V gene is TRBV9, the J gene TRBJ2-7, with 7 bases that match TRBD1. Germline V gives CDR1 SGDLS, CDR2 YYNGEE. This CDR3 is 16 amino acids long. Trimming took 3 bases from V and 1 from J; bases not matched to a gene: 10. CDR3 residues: CASSASRDRPSYEQYF. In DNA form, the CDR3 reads TGTGCCAGCAGCGCGTCCAGGGACAGACCTTCCTACGAGCAGTACTTC.

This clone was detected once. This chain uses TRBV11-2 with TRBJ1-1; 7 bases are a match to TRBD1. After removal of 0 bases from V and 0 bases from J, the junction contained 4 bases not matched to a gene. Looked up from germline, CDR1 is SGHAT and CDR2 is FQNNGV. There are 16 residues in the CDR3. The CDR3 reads CASSLEGQSMNTEAFF. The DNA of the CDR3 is TGTGCCAGCAGCTTAGAGGGACAGAGTATGAACACTGAAGCTTTCTTT.

CDR3 sequence reads: CATSRESWADGTEAFF. The CDR3 coding sequence is TGTGCCACCAGCAGAGAATCTTGGGCAGATGGAACTGAAGCTTTCTTT. The chain recombines TRBV15 with TRBJ1-1; D is uncertain. V was trimmed by 0 bases and J by 5 bases, leaving 16 bases between them. Germline-derived CDR1 and CDR2 are LNHNV and YYDKDF (reference sequence). The CDR3 spans 16 residues.